A single sample gave rise to the 17 T cell receptor beta chains below, sequenced in a study of shared clonotypes between healthy human individuals (dated by TCRdb to 2019 to 2021). The method was the immunoSEQ multiplex PCR assay. TCRdb obtained this table from immuneACCESS and retained in-frame rearrangements with V and J assigned. These tables miss some clones; where compared with another copy, unresolved V genes account for less than half of the shortfall, and the remainder is unexplained. This sample has over a million clones in its table, and 97% to 99% of those were observed once. The ten largest clones capture about 0.35% of the sample. Material for sequencing was naive CD4+ T cells sorted from blood. This specimen's cell subset or site label, interpreted: CD45RA+ positively selected. The source of these receptors is a man under 40 in good health.

This chain connects TRBV2 to TRBJ2-3; TRBD2 might be the D (5 bases). The germline CDR1 and CDR2 sequences are SNHLY and FYNNEI. The CDR3 runs to 15 residues. The germline V and J ends were trimmed by 4 bases and 6 bases, with 17 bases remaining between them. This CDR3 reads CASSGHGWGADTQYF. The DNA for the CDR3 is TGTGCCAGCAGTGGACATGGGTGGGGAGCCGATACGCAGTATTTT. Combining the CDR3 with reference TRBV2 and TRBJ2-3 gives the whole variable domain EPEVTQTPSHQVTQMGQEVILRCVPISNHLYFYWYRQILGQKVEFLVSFYNNEISEKSEIFDDQFSVERPDGSNFTLKIRSTKLEDSAMYFCASSGHGWGADTQYFGPGTRLTVL.

With regard to this clone: Other DNA sequences in this sample translate to the same CDR3. The V gene is TRBV19, the J gene TRBJ1-2; TRBD1 matches at 8 bases. J was trimmed by 0 bases and V by 6 bases; bases with no gene match: 9. The germline V gene has CDR1 LNHDA and CDR2 SQIVND (reference sequence). The CDR3 runs to 16 residues. The CDR3 here is CASSIRTGTANYGYTF. The CDR3 bases are TGTGCCAGTAGCATCAGGACAGGGACCGCTAACTATGGCTACACCTTC.

This chain joins TRBV18 and TRBJ2-3, with TRBD1 as a possible D gene (6 bases). This CDR3 is built from 14 residues. From germline, CDR1 is KGHSH and CDR2 LQKENI. Trimming shortened V by 4 bases and J by 0 bases, and 8 bases separated the two germline ends. CDR3 sequence (DNA): TGTGCCAGCTCACGGCAGGGGAGCACAGATACGCAGTATTTT. Encoded protein: CASSRQGSTDTQYF.

The chain has TRBV7-6 and TRBJ2-6, with D unresolved. The CDR3 is 15 residues long. Germline values: CDR1 SGHVS, CDR2 FNYEAQ. Trimming shortened V by 4 bases and J by 4 bases, and 11 bases separated the two germline ends. Here the CDR3 reads CASSSLVVGANVLTF. Written as DNA, the CDR3 is TGTGCCAGCAGCTCCCTGGTGGTAGGGGCCAACGTCCTGACTTTC.

The V call is TRBV7-9, the J call TRBJ2-5; 9 bases are a match to TRBD2. The germline CDR1 and CDR2 sequences are SEHNR and FQNEAQ (reference sequence). J lost 5 bases, V lost 5 bases, and 9 bases had no gene match. The CDR3 loop spans 15 amino acids. The CDR3 loop reads CASSPRTSEGETQYF. The CDR3 nucleotides read TGTGCCAGCAGCCCGCGGACTAGCGAGGGCGAGACCCAGTACTTC.

The rearrangement joins TRBV5-1 to TRBJ2-6; possible D gene TRBD1, 6 bases. V was shortened by 3 bases and J by 2 bases, with 21 bases between the two germline ends. There are 19 residues in the CDR3. Germline values: CDR1 SGHRS, CDR2 YFSETQ. The CDR3, as DNA: TGCGCCAGCAGCTCCCTCCTTTGGGGGCCTGGTGCTGGGGCCAACGTCCTGACTTTC. Translation gives CASSSLLWGPGAGANVLTF.

Note on this clone: Different DNA sequences within this sample yield the same CDR3. V and J are TRBV28 and TRBJ1-5; perhaps TRBD1 as D (6 bases). The ends were cut back, 3 bases at V and 4 bases at J, with 10 bases in the middle. This CDR3 is 14 amino acids long. Germline lookup yields CDR1 MDHEN and CDR2 SYDVKM. CDR3 DNA sequence: TGTGCCAGCAGTTTGGGCAGGGGTAATCAGCCCCAGCATTTT. Its translation: CASSLGRGNQPQHF. Based on the CDR3 plus reference TRBV28 and TRBJ1-5, the full variable domain is DVKVTQSSRYLVKRTGEKVFLECVQDMDHENMFWYRQDPGLGLRLIYFSYDVKMKEKGDIPEGYSVSREKKERFSLILESASTNQTSMYLCASSLGRGNQPQHFGDGTRLSIL.

The gene calls are TRBV2 and TRBJ2-2; 10 bases are shared with TRBD2. Germline V gives CDR1 SNHLY, CDR2 FYNNEI. This CDR3 contains 19 residues. Unmatched junction bases numbered 13, after V lost 6 bases and J lost 0 bases. The CDR3 is CASSWRGAGGPTNTGELFF. The CDR3 DNA reads as TGTGCCAGCAGCTGGCGCGGAGCGGGAGGGCCTACGAACACCGGGGAGCTGTTTTTT.

The J gene is TRBJ1-2, the V gene TRBV9; 7 bases are a match to TRBD1. Germline V gene sequence: CDR1 SGDLS, CDR2 YYNGEE. V shed 3 bases and J 4 bases; nucleotides not matched to a gene: 9. The CDR3 length is 15 residues. The DNA of the CDR3 is TGTGCCAGCAGCGCGGGGACAGTTTCTAGCTATGGCTACACCTTC. It translates to CASSAGTVSSYGYTF.

The count of this clone is one. The genes are TRBV7-8 and TRBJ1-3; TRBD1 aligns across 7 bases. Per the germline V gene, CDR1 is SGHVS and CDR2 is FQNEAQ. V was pared by 4 bases and J by 0 bases, with 18 bases of the junction left unmatched. The CDR3 is made up of 20 amino acids. CDR3 sequence: CASSSNLLDRASNSGNTIYF. The CDR3 DNA is TGTGCCAGCAGCTCCAACCTCCTTGACAGGGCTAGCAACTCTGGAAACACCATATATTTT.

This chain joins TRBV29-1 and TRBJ2-3; 15 bases agree with TRBD2. With V trimmed by 4 bases and J by 2 bases, 4 bases remained unmatched. Looked up from germline, CDR1 is SQVTM and CDR2 is ANQGSEA. This CDR3 comprises 16 residues. CDR3 loop: CSVGGLAGGVTDTQYF. In DNA form, the CDR3 reads TGCAGCGTTGGGGGACTAGCGGGAGGAGTCACAGATACGCAGTATTTT.

The chain combines TRBV6-5 with TRBJ2-1; no definite D call. Germline V gene sequence: CDR1 MNHEY, CDR2 SVGAGI. There are 12 residues in the CDR3. V was pared by 5 bases and J by 7 bases, with 9 bases between. In DNA, the CDR3 is TGTGCCAGCAGTCCCACATTGAATGAGCAGTTCTTC. Translation gives CASSPTLNEQFF.

The V and J genes are TRBV29-1 and TRBJ1-2; weak D call: TRBD1 (6 bases). Germline V lookup: CDR1 SQVTM, CDR2 ANQGSEA. Trimming pared 6 bases from V and 5 bases from J, leaving 13 bases between. The CDR3 has 12 amino acids. CDR3 in DNA: TGCAGCGTGGGGGCGGGAGGGTATGGCTACACCTTC. Translated, it gives CSVGAGGYGYTF.

This chain joins TRBV7-2 and TRBJ1-4; D gene unclear. Germline CDR1 is SGHTA and CDR2 is FQGNSA. The germline V and J ends were trimmed by 4 bases and 8 bases, with 11 bases remaining between them. CDR3 length equals 13 residues. The chain's CDR3 is CASSSDSWEKLFF. The CDR3 DNA follows: TGTGCCAGCAGCTCAGATTCTTGGGAAAAACTGTTTTTT. Together with reference TRBV7-2 and TRBJ1-4, the CDR3 gives the full variable domain: GAGVSQSPSNKVTEKGKDVELRCDPISGHTALYWYRQSLGQGLEFLIYFQGNSAPDKSGLPSDRFSAERTGGSVSTLTIQRTQQEDSAVYLCASSSDSWEKLFFGSGTQLSVL.

This chain links TRBV11-2 with TRBJ2-1; 7 nucleotides align to TRBD2. CDR1 SGHAT and CDR2 FQNNGV come from the germline V gene. This CDR3 has 19 amino acids. V gave up 1 base and J gave up 5 bases; unmatched junction bases: 17. The CDR3 sequence is CASSLARPTKRDGDNEQFF. DNA for the CDR3: TGTGCCAGCAGCTTAGCCCGCCCCACTAAGCGGGATGGCGACAATGAGCAGTTCTTC. Combining the CDR3 with reference TRBV11-2 and TRBJ2-1 gives the whole variable domain EAGVAQSPRYKIIEKRQSVAFWCNPISGHATLYWYQQILGQGPKLLIQFQNNGVVDDSQLPKDRFSAERLKGVDSTLKIQPAKLEDSAVYLCASSLARPTKRDGDNEQFFGPGTRLTVL.

This chain joins TRBV5-1 and TRBJ2-2; D is perhaps TRBD1 (5 bases). This CDR3 is 16 amino acids long. The germline V gene encodes CDR1 SGHRS and CDR2 YFSETQ. V was trimmed by 4 bases and J by 1 base, leaving 14 bases between them. The CDR3 DNA sequence: TGCGCCAGCAGCCTGTCGGCCCAGGGGAACACCGGGGAGCTGTTTTTT. Translating gives CASSLSAQGNTGELFF.

In its sample, this clone was seen a few times. Different DNA sequences within this sample yield the same CDR3. The CDR3 nucleotides read TGTGCCTGGACAGGGGGGTACGAGCAGTACTTC. Protein product: CAWTGGYEQYF. The chain couples TRBV30 to TRBJ2-7, with a weak D call TRBD1 (7 bases). Trimming pared 4 bases from V and 4 bases from J, leaving 8 bases between. The CDR3 contains 11 residues. Germline CDR1 GTSNPN, CDR2 SVGIG (reference sequence). Using reference TRBV30 and TRBJ2-7 for the parts outside the CDR3, the full variable domain is SQTIHQWPATLVQPVGSPLSLECTVEGTSNPNLYWYRQAAGRGLQLLFYSVGIGQISSEVPQNLSASRPQDRQFILSSKKLLLSDSGFYLCAWTGGYEQYFGPGTRLTVT.